Below, 30 T cell receptor beta chains from the same sample are listed, as sequenced in a study of blood T cell repertoires in COVID-19. Measured with immunoSEQ multiplex PCR; TCRdb has only the in-frame clones, and not every one. The sample includes 100,000 to 150,000 clones, 84% seen only once; the top ten take over 1.1%. Sequences were obtained from peripheral blood. Receptor source: a man aged 55-75 years with acute or convalescent COVID-19.

The rearrangement uses TRBV4-1 and TRBJ2-7; maybe TRBD1 (5 bases). The germline V gene encodes CDR1 MGHRA and CDR2 YSYEKL. Trimming pared 0 bases from V and 6 bases from J, leaving 18 bases between. This CDR3 has 16 residues. This CDR3 reads CASSQDNSQAFFEQYF. CDR3 coding DNA: TGCGCCAGCAGCCAAGATAATTCACAGGCTTTCTTCGAGCAGTACTTC.

The genes are TRBV6-5 and TRBJ2-2; 9 bases align to TRBD1. Per the germline V gene, CDR1 is MNHEY and CDR2 is SVGAGI. V was pared by 9 bases and J by 1 base, with 6 bases of the junction left unmatched. The CDR3 contains 15 residues. CDR3 in DNA: TGTGCCAGTCCCCGGGACAGGGTGAACACCGGGGAGCTGTTTTTT. As protein: CASPRDRVNTGELFF.

The V and J genes are TRBV21-1 and TRBJ2-7; no check of the table's D call, TRBD2, against the DNA was made. TRBV21-1 is flagged as a pseudogene. CDR3 size: 15 residues. The CDR3: CASNQRREGSYEQYF. The DNA of the CDR3 is TGTGCCAGCAACCAACGGAGGGAGGGGTCCTACGAGCAGTACTTC.

The V and J genes are TRBV9 and TRBJ1-1; no clear D gene. CDR1 and CDR2 (germline): SGDLS, YYNGEE. V was shortened by 2 bases and J by 11 bases, with 19 bases between the two germline ends. CDR3 length: 14 residues. In nucleotides, the CDR3 is TGTGCCAGCAGCGTGGAGGTTAGTGGTCTGGGTGCTTTCTTT. This translates into CASSVEVSGLGAFF.

This chain uses TRBV11-2 with TRBJ2-7; TRBD1 is a possible D gene (6 bases). V dropped 0 bases and J dropped 5 bases, with 17 bases sitting between them. The germline V gene has CDR1 SGHAT and CDR2 FQNNGV. This CDR3 comprises 16 residues. CDR3 in DNA: TGTGCCAGCAGCTTAGATGGGCGCAGGGGCATCCACGAGCAGTACTTC. Its protein product is CASSLDGRRGIHEQYF.

The rearrangement joins TRBV7-2 to TRBJ1-5, with 9 bases lining up with TRBD1. Germline V gene sequence: CDR1 SGHTA, CDR2 FQGNSA. The CDR3 has 15 residues. The V segment lost 3 bases and the J segment 5 bases; nucleotides outside the gene matches: 5. The CDR3 bases are TGTGCCAGCAGCTTGGGACAGGGAATAGATCAGCCCCAGCATTTT. Translated, it gives CASSLGQGIDQPQHF.

Turning to this clone: Mismatch with germline at one junction end may stem from a read error. CDR3 loop: CASTLGYRGDYGYTF. As DNA, the CDR3 is TGTGCCAGCACCTTAGGGTATCGGGGGGACTATGGCTACACCTTC. This chain joins TRBV7-2 and TRBJ1-2; possible D gene TRBD1, 5 bases. This CDR3 has 15 residues. Germline lookup yields CDR1 SGHTA and CDR2 FQGNSA.

V gene TRBV19 combines with J gene TRBJ2-3, with a weak D call TRBD1 (6 bases). The CDR3 sequence is 14 residues long. Germline V lookup: CDR1 LNHDA, CDR2 SQIVND (reference sequence). V gave up 6 bases and J gave up 0 bases, with 10 bases separating them. The CDR3 bases are TGTGCCAGTAGGCACAGGGCTAGCACAGATACGCAGTATTTT. As protein: CASRHRASTDTQYF.

This sequence joins TRBV7-2 and TRBJ1-5; D may be TRBD1 (6 bases). This CDR3 comprises 17 residues. CDR1 and CDR2 from the germline V gene are SGHTA and FQGNSA. V lost 3 bases, J lost 0 bases, and 15 bases lay in between. The CDR3 DNA follows: TGTGCCAGCAGCTTCTCGAGCTCACAGGGTAGCAATCAGCCCCAGCATTTT. This codes for CASSFSSSQGSNQPQHF. Based on the CDR3 plus reference TRBV7-2 and TRBJ1-5, the full variable domain is GAGVSQSPSNKVTEKGKDVELRCDPISGHTALYWYRQSLGQGLEFLIYFQGNSAPDKSGLPSDRFSAERTGGSVSTLTIQRTQQEDSAVYLCASSFSSSQGSNQPQHFGDGTRLSIL.

This chain connects TRBV13 to TRBJ2-7; weak D call: TRBD1 (5 bases). Trimming left V 6 bases short and J 1 base short, with 13 bases between. The CDR3 sequence is 14 residues long. The germline V gene encodes CDR1 PRHDT and CDR2 FYEKMQ (reference sequence). DNA of the CDR3: TGTGCCAGCAGTCAGGGCAGACAGTCCTACGAGCAGTACTTC. This codes for CASSQGRQSYEQYF.

This chain connects TRBV2 to TRBJ2-3, with TRBD2 matching over 12 bases. Looked up from germline, CDR1 is SNHLY and CDR2 is FYNNEI. The CDR3 runs 17 residues. V lost 4 bases to trimming and J lost 2 bases; unmatched junction nucleotides: 7. CDR3 coding DNA: TGTGCCAGCAGTGCGGCTAGCGGGGGGGGATTCACAGATACGCAGTATTTT. Translated, it gives CASSAASGGGFTDTQYF. The whole variable domain, filled in from reference TRBV2 and TRBJ2-3, reads EPEVTQTPSHQVTQMGQEVILRCVPISNHLYFYWYRQILGQKVEFLVSFYNNEISEKSEIFDDQFSVERPDGSNFTLKIRSTKLEDSAMYFCASSAASGGGFTDTQYFGPGTRLTVL.

The sample holds one count of this clone. V gene TRBV10-3 combines with J gene TRBJ2-1; 9 bases map to TRBD2. The CDR3 consists of 16 residues. Germline CDR1 reads ENHRY; CDR2 reads SYGVKD. Trimming at V came to 2 bases and at J to 6 bases, leaving 8 bases not matched to a gene. In DNA form, the CDR3 reads TGTGCCATCAGTGAGACGGCGGGGGGGCCGAGCAATGAGCAGTTCTTC. Translated: CAISETAGGPSNEQFF.

The chain uses TRBV6-5 and TRBJ1-2, with D uncertain. Germline CDR1 and CDR2: MNHEY and SVGAGI. The CDR3 consists of 14 residues. Trimming pared 0 bases from V and 9 bases from J, leaving 14 bases between. The CDR3 loop is CASSYSRGLGSYTF. The DNA of the CDR3 is TGTGCCAGCAGTTACTCGAGAGGTCTTGGAAGCTACACCTTC.

The chain joins TRBV24-1 to TRBJ1-2, with TRBD1 matching over 11 bases. V gave up 5 bases and J gave up 7 bases; unmatched junction bases: 14. Germline CDR1 reads KGHDR; CDR2 reads SFDVKD. The CDR3 is made up of 17 amino acids. Here the CDR3 DNA reads TGTGCCACCAGTGTTTCCCCCACCGGACAGGGGGCGAGTGGCTACACCTTC. Protein sequence: CATSVSPTGQGASGYTF.

The sample holds one count of this clone. V gene TRBV7-8 combines with J gene TRBJ2-3, with D possibly TRBD2 on 7 matching bases. Germline V gives CDR1 SGHVS, CDR2 FQNEAQ. V was trimmed by 4 bases and J by 4 bases, leaving 12 bases between them. The CDR3 is 14 amino acids. The CDR3 nucleotides read TGTGCCAGCAGCTCAAGAGGGGGGGCAGATACGCAGTATTTT. Its protein is CASSSRGGADTQYF.

The chain is built from TRBV4-2 and TRBJ1-6, with 9 bases lining up with TRBD1. V lost 4 bases, J lost 10 bases, and 11 bases stayed unmatched. Germline V CDR1 and CDR2: LGHNA, YNFKEQ. CDR3 length: 16 amino acids. This CDR3 reads CASSLTLEDRGSPLHF. The CDR3 DNA is TGTGCCAGCAGCCTAACCCTCGAAGACAGGGGGTCACCCCTCCACTTT.

The V gene is TRBV12-5, the J gene TRBJ2-7; 9 bases are shared with TRBD1. The germline CDR1 and CDR2 sequences are LGHNT and FRNRAP. This CDR3 is built from 16 residues. Trimming cost V 2 bases and J 6 bases; bases outside gene matches: 11. The CDR3 loop is CASGLYRDRVKGEQYF. The CDR3 DNA is TGTGCTAGTGGTTTGTACCGGGACAGGGTTAAGGGCGAGCAGTACTTC.

The chain couples TRBV5-1 to TRBJ2-3, with 10 bases aligning to TRBD2. This CDR3 spans 15 amino acids. The germline V gene has CDR1 SGHRS and CDR2 YFSETQ. With 3 bases clipped from V and 5 bases from J, the junction kept 6 bases outside the gene matches. The CDR3 DNA follows: TGCGCCAGCAGCTATCGGGGGACTAGCGAAGATACGCAGTATTTT. This codes for CASSYRGTSEDTQYF.

This clone has a count of ten or more. The rearrangement uses TRBV7-2 and TRBJ2-3, with TRBD1 as a possible D gene (5 bases). Trimming cost V 5 bases and J 3 bases, with 15 bases left between them. This CDR3 comprises 15 residues. Germline V gene data show CDR1 as SGHTA and CDR2 as FQGNSA. Here the CDR3 reads CASSPSFRETDTQYF. The CDR3 DNA follows: TGTGCCAGCAGCCCCAGTTTCAGGGAAACAGATACGCAGTATTTT.

The chain recombines TRBV23-1 with TRBJ1-2, with 11 nucleotides matching TRBD1. Being an ORF, TRBV23-1 has a function that is uncertain. Trimming cost V 5 bases and J 7 bases; bases outside gene matches: 6. The CDR3 spans 14 residues. The CDR3 sequence is CASSKGGQGGGYTF. The CDR3 coding sequence is TGCGCCAGCAGTAAGGGGGGACAGGGGGGTGGCTACACCTTC.

The chain carries TRBV24-1 and TRBJ2-3, with a tentative D call TRBD2 (5 bases). CDR1 is KGHDR, CDR2 SFDVKD, per germline. This CDR3 is built from 16 residues. Trimming shortened V by 3 bases and J by 2 bases, and 14 bases separated the two germline ends. CDR3 in amino acids: CATSDLPDRDTDTQYF. Here the CDR3 DNA reads TGTGCCACCAGTGATCTGCCTGACCGGGACACAGATACGCAGTATTTT.

V usage is TRBV29-1 and J usage is TRBJ1-2; D is perhaps TRBD1 (6 bases). With 4 bases removed from V and 1 base from J, the gap between germline ends came to 7 bases. CDR1 is SQVTM and CDR2 is ANQGSEA in the germline V gene. The length of the CDR3 is 12 residues. The CDR3: CSVGTVNYGYTF. The CDR3 DNA reads as TGCAGCGTTGGGACAGTTAACTATGGCTACACCTTC.

The rearrangement joins TRBV6-5 to TRBJ2-3, with D uncertain. V dropped 10 bases and J dropped 0 bases, with 17 bases sitting between them. Germline V gene data show CDR1 as MNHEY and CDR2 as SVGAGI. This CDR3 contains 15 residues. As DNA, the CDR3 is TGTGCCACCCACTTCCTCGGGTATAGCACAGATACGCAGTATTTT. This gives the protein CATHFLGYSTDTQYF.

The sample holds a few counts of this clone. The V gene is TRBV19, the J gene TRBJ2-3; D is perhaps TRBD1 (5 bases). Germline CDR1 reads LNHDA; CDR2 reads SQIVND (reference sequence). Trimming cost V 3 bases and J 4 bases, with 11 bases left between them. The CDR3 loop spans 14 amino acids. CDR3 nucleotides: TGTGCCAGTAGTATTGGGGCAGGGTCAGATACGCAGTATTTT. Translating it yields CASSIGAGSDTQYF. The full variable domain, rest sourced from reference TRBV19 and TRBJ2-3, is DGGITQSPKYLFRKEGQNVTLSCEQNLNHDAMYWYRQDPGQGLRLIYYSQIVNDFQKGDIAEGYSVSREKKESFPLTVTSAQKNPTAFYLCASSIGAGSDTQYFGPGTRLTVL.

This clone was observed a few times. The genes are TRBV18 and TRBJ1-1; D perhaps matches TRBD1 (5 bases). This CDR3 spans 14 amino acids. V was shortened by 4 bases and J by 4 bases, with 13 bases between the two germline ends. The germline CDR1 and CDR2 sequences are KGHSH and LQKENI. In nucleotides, the CDR3 is TGTGCCAGCTCACGGGAGGGGACTAGCACTGAAGCTTTCTTT. Amino acids: CASSREGTSTEAFF.

This chain connects TRBV7-6 to TRBJ2-3, with unresolved D. The CDR3 covers 15 residues. Germline CDR1 is SGHVS and CDR2 is FNYEAQ. Trimming pared 0 bases from V and 2 bases from J, leaving 9 bases between. CDR3 DNA sequence: TGTGCCAGCAGCTTAGCGGGCCCTCCCACAGATACGCAGTATTTT. Protein sequence: CASSLAGPPTDTQYF.

This chain uses TRBV14 with TRBJ1-2; a possible D gene is TRBD1 (6 bases). Trimming left V 5 bases short and J 8 bases short, with 24 bases between. Germline-derived CDR1 and CDR2 are SGHDN and FVKESK. The CDR3 sequence is 16 residues long. In DNA, the CDR3 is TGTGCCAGCAGCTGCCGGGACAAATCTCTAAGATGGGGCTACACCTTC. It codes for CASSCRDKSLRWGYTF.

The genes are TRBV6-1 and TRBJ1-5; D is unresolved. This CDR3 has 15 amino acids. Germline assignment: CDR1 MNHNS and CDR2 SASEGT. The V end lost 0 bases, the J end lost 1 base, and 7 bases lay between the germline ends. In DNA, the CDR3 is TGTGCCAGCAGTGAAGCTTCATTGAGCAATCAGCCCCAGCATTTT. Protein product: CASSEASLSNQPQHF.

The V gene is TRBV19, the J gene TRBJ2-5, with TRBD1 matching 12 bases. This CDR3 comprises 14 residues. Per germline, CDR1 LNHDA and CDR2 SQIVND (reference sequence). With 10 bases clipped from V and 1 base from J, the junction kept 4 bases outside the gene matches. CDR3 bases: TGTGCCACCGGGGACAGGGGGCGCCAAGAGACCCAGTACTTC. This encodes CATGDRGRQETQYF.

The chain combines TRBV27 with TRBJ2-3; 9 nucleotides align to TRBD2. The CDR3 covers 15 residues. The germline V gene encodes CDR1 MNHEY and CDR2 SMNVEV (reference sequence). J lost 4 bases, V lost 4 bases, and 6 bases had no gene match. DNA for the CDR3: TGTGCCAGCAGTTCGGCGGGGGGGCGGGCAGATACGCAGTATTTT. This encodes CASSSAGGRADTQYF.